One sample yielded the 20 T cell receptor beta chains listed below, sequenced in a study of shared clonotypes between healthy human individuals. Clones were sequenced by immunoSEQ multiplex PCR, and TCRdb holds only the in-frame ones, with some missing. The top ten hold approximately 1.2% of the sample, which has 2 million to 2.5 million clones, around 96% seen once. Terminally differentiated effector memory CD45RA+ cells were excluded by CCR7 positive selection of CD45RO-negative cells. Sequenced sample: naive CD8+ T cells sorted from blood. The receptor source for this set is a man between 18 and 29 years old in good health.

This clone appeared once. One end of the junction varies from germline; a read error may be responsible. The sample has other DNA sequences that encode this CDR3 too. J is TRBJ2-3 and V is TRBV30; 7 nucleotides agree with TRBD2. There are 17 residues in the CDR3. The V gene's germline CDR1 is GTSNPN and CDR2 SVGIG (reference sequence). The CDR3 protein is CAWRSEGSGKITDTQYF. CDR3 in DNA: TGTGCCTGGAGATCGGAGGGGAGCGGGAAAATAACAGATACGCAGTATTTC.

This chain joins TRBV6-4 and TRBJ2-1; D is unclear. The CDR3 runs to 14 residues. Germline-derived CDR1 and CDR2 are MRHNA and SNTAGT. V was pared by 3 bases and J by 4 bases, with 10 bases between. CDR3 nucleotide sequence: TGTGCCAGCAGTGAACCCTGGCAGTACAATGAGCAGTTCTTC. Its protein is CASSEPWQYNEQFF.

This clone was recorded only once. CDR3 DNA sequence: TGTGCCTGGAGTGTAGGGGTTACGAACACCGGGGAGCTGTTTTTT. It codes for CAWSVGVTNTGELFF. V gene TRBV30 combines with J gene TRBJ2-2; possibly TRBD1 for D (5 bases). Between the trimmed V and J ends, which lost 0 bases and 0 bases, there was a span of 8 bases. This CDR3 contains 15 residues. Germline assignment: CDR1 GTSNPN and CDR2 SVGIG (reference sequence).

The rearrangement links TRBV29-1 to TRBJ1-2; TRBD1 agrees at 7 bases. After removal of 2 bases from V and 1 base from J, the junction contained 13 bases not matched to a gene. Germline V gene lookup returns CDR1 SQVTM and CDR2 ANQGSEA. This CDR3 is 17 amino acids long. The DNA for the CDR3 is TGCAGCGTTGAACATTTACCGGACAGGACGCTTAACTATGGCTACACCTTC. This gives the protein CSVEHLPDRTLNYGYTF.

The V and J genes are TRBV7-8 and TRBJ2-7; 8 positions match TRBD2. Germline CDR1 SGHVS, CDR2 FQNEAQ. The CDR3 is made up of 14 amino acids. Trimming removed 7 bases from V and 2 bases from J; junction bases left unmatched: 7. The DNA for the CDR3 is TGTGCCAGCACCCTTAGCGGGGCCGCCTACGAGCAGTACTTC. Its translation: CASTLSGAAYEQYF.

V usage is TRBV6-6 and J usage is TRBJ2-3; the D is unclear. CDR3 size: 13 residues. Germline CDR1 MNHNY, CDR2 SVGAGI (reference sequence). The V end lost 2 bases, the J end lost 3 bases, and 6 bases lay between the germline ends. CDR3 sequence: CASSYGQTDTQYF. In DNA, the CDR3 is TGTGCCAGCAGTTACGGCCAAACAGATACGCAGTATTTT.

J is TRBJ2-1 and V is TRBV27, with 9 bases fitting TRBD1. Trimming took 10 bases from V and 9 from J; bases not matched to a gene: 7. CDR1 and CDR2 (germline): MNHEY, SMNVEV (reference sequence). This CDR3 has 12 residues. The CDR3, as DNA: TGTGCCACCGCAACAGGGGGCACTGAGCAGTTCTTC. Residues: CATATGGTEQFF.

The chain carries TRBV7-6 and TRBJ2-5; 7 bases are shared with TRBD2. V gave up 1 base and J gave up 4 bases; unmatched junction bases: 9. CDR1 SGHVS and CDR2 FNYEAQ come from the germline V gene. This CDR3 spans 16 amino acids. The CDR3 protein is CASSLEVGGPRETQYF. The CDR3 DNA is TGTGCCAGCAGCTTAGAGGTGGGAGGGCCGAGAGAGACCCAGTACTTC. The entire variable domain, with the rest obtained from reference TRBV7-6 and TRBJ2-5, is as follows: GAGVSQSPRYKVTKRGQDVALRCDPISGHVSLYWYRQALGQGPEFLTYFNYEAQQDKSGLPNDRFSAERPEGSISTLTIQRTEQRDSAMYRCASSLEVGGPRETQYFGPGTRLLVL.

Remarks on this clone: At the DNA level, this CDR3 is encoded by other sequences in the same sample as well. The genes are TRBV5-1 and TRBJ2-1; 10 positions agree with TRBD2. Germline V gene lookup returns CDR1 SGHRS and CDR2 YFSETQ. CDR3 size: 15 residues. V dropped 0 bases and J dropped 3; count of bases not matched to a gene: 0. CDR3 amino acids: CASSLVAGGYNEQFF. The CDR3, as DNA: TGCGCCAGCAGCTTGGTAGCGGGGGGCTACAATGAGCAGTTCTTC.

The chain is built from TRBV5-6 and TRBJ2-3; 7 bases are shared with TRBD1. The ends lost 0 bases at V and 3 bases at J; junction bases unmatched: 7. Germline loops: CDR1 SGHDT, CDR2 YYEEEE. This CDR3 contains 16 residues. CDR3 amino acids: CASSLEGAERTDTQYF. Written as DNA, the CDR3 is TGTGCCAGCAGCTTGGAGGGGGCCGAAAGAACAGATACGCAGTATTTT.

The J gene is TRBJ2-2, the V gene TRBV30, with a possible D match to TRBD1 (5 bases). The CDR3 has 15 amino acids. The V end lost 4 bases, the J end lost 7 bases, and 19 bases lay between the germline ends. CDR1 and CDR2 (germline): GTSNPN, SVGIG (reference sequence). The CDR3 nucleotides are TGTGCCTGGACCGACAGCCCGGCATATTTCGGGGAGCTGTTTTTT. It encodes CAWTDSPAYFGELFF.

The J gene is TRBJ1-5, the V gene TRBV27, with TRBD1 matching over 8 bases. The length of the CDR3 is 16 residues. Trimming at V came to 4 bases and at J to 2 bases, leaving 7 bases not matched to a gene. From germline, CDR1 is MNHEY and CDR2 SMNVEV (reference sequence). In DNA, the CDR3 is TGTGCCAGCAGTTCCCAGGACAGGGCCGGCAATCAGCCCCAGCATTTT. Protein product: CASSSQDRAGNQPQHF.

CDR3 amino acids: CASSQMTGVDSPLHF. Here the CDR3 DNA reads TGTGCCAGCAGCCAAATGACAGGTGTGGATTCACCCCTCCACTTT. The chain couples TRBV7-6 to TRBJ1-6, with D tentatively TRBD1 (6 bases). This CDR3 is 15 amino acids long. The germline V gene has CDR1 SGHVS and CDR2 FNYEAQ. Trimming removed 5 bases at V and 8 bases at J, with 16 bases between.

V is TRBV7-9 and J is TRBJ1-2; TRBD1 matches at 9 bases. The V gene end was trimmed by 3 bases and the J gene end by 8 bases; junction bases not matched to a gene: 13. CDR3 length: 16 amino acids. Looked up from germline, CDR1 is SEHNR and CDR2 is FQNEAQ (reference sequence). CDR3 protein: CASSLGGTGPLWGYTF. The CDR3 DNA is TGTGCCAGCAGCTTGGGAGGGACAGGGCCTCTATGGGGCTACACCTTC.

This rearrangement joins TRBV11-2 to TRBJ2-2, with a tentative D call TRBD2 (5 bases). The germline gives CDR1 SGHAT, CDR2 FQNNGV. V was shortened by 1 base and J by 1 base, with 10 bases between the two germline ends. This CDR3 comprises 16 residues. The CDR3 is CASSLAASRNTGELFF. The CDR3 DNA follows: TGTGCCAGCAGCTTAGCGGCTAGCAGGAACACCGGGGAGCTGTTTTTT.

In its sample, this clone was seen a few times. The chain combines TRBV16 with TRBJ1-2, with 10 bases lining up with TRBD1. Germline V gives CDR1 KGHSY, CDR2 FQNENV. There are 15 residues in the CDR3. Germline trimming cut 1 base from V and 1 base from J; bases unmatched to any gene: 0. The CDR3 coding sequence is TGTGCCAGCAGCCAATGGGACAGGGGTAACTATGGCTACACCTTC. Translation gives CASSQWDRGNYGYTF.

In regard to this clone: This sample includes further DNA sequences coding for the same CDR3. V gene TRBV9 combines with J gene TRBJ2-7; 10 nucleotides agree with TRBD2. CDR3 length: 15 amino acids. V shed 3 bases, J shed 1 base, and the junction held 4 bases outside the gene matches. In germline, CDR1 is SGDLS, CDR2 YYNGEE. In nucleotides, the CDR3 is TGTGCCAGCAGCGCAGGACTAGCGGCTTCCTACGAGCAGTACTTC. Protein: CASSAGLAASYEQYF.

This clone was observed a single time. Likely a read error: the CDR3 ends without its conserved phenylalanine or tryptophan. V usage is TRBV11-2 and J usage is TRBJ1-4; D possibly corresponds to TRBD1 (5 bases). Germline CDR1 and CDR2: SGHAT and FQNNGV. This CDR3 comprises 17 residues. The germline V and J ends were trimmed by 0 bases and 3 bases, with 14 bases remaining between them. CDR3 coding DNA: TGTGCCAGCAGCTTAGAGGGGGGAGTCGGACCTAATGAAAAACTGTTTTCT. Protein: CASSLEGGVGPNEKLFS.

This sequence joins TRBV11-1 and TRBJ2-1; D is uncertain. This CDR3 has 14 amino acids. CDR1 is SGHAT, CDR2 FQDESV, per germline (reference sequence). The V end lost 4 bases, the J end lost 4 bases, and 11 bases lay between the germline ends. Here the CDR3 reads CASSYSMGYNEQFF. The CDR3 coding sequence is TGTGCCAGCAGCTACAGTATGGGATACAATGAGCAGTTCTTC.

V gene TRBV4-2 combines with J gene TRBJ1-1; a weak D match, TRBD1 (6 bases). The CDR3 is 15 residues long. The germline CDR1 and CDR2 sequences are LGHNA and YNFKEQ. V gave up 4 bases and J gave up 2 bases, with 14 bases separating them. The chain's CDR3 is CASSPGWTENTEAFF. The CDR3 DNA is TGTGCCAGCAGCCCCGGATGGACAGAAAACACTGAAGCTTTCTTT.